Sequencing of this TCR beta chain was carried out in a study of T cells in Graves' hyperthyroidism and ophthalmopathy. Study results and caveats: In simple terms, a model built on 13 V-J features told ophthalmopathy apart from stable hyperthyroidism.

This clonotype has ten or more counts. What it binds is not known. Amplification of TCR beta CDR3 regions was performed using RNA transcripts as template. When the TCR CDR3 underwent first-round RT-PCR, the HTBI primer set was used. MiXCR, run by TCRdb on the multiplex PCR reads, gives a single entry per CDR3 protein. Of roughly 740,000 distinct CDR3 sequences in the sample, 15% to 20% were seen once. The CDR3 covers 14 residues. V lost 2 bases, J lost 3 bases, and 11 bases lay in between. Germline V CDR1 and CDR2: SGHTA, FQGNSA. In patients aged 18 to 65, hyperthyroidism was newly diagnosed, with duration under 2 months. Patients were excluded because of uncontrolled infection, other autoimmune disease, pregnancy or lactation. PBMCs were derived from more than 8 ml fresh peripheral blood.

The rearrangement uses TRBV7-2 and TRBJ2-7, with a possible D match to TRBD2 (5 bases). Material: blood. This TCR was recovered from a man aged 18 to 29 with Graves' hyperthyroidism. The CDR3 protein is CASSLNGMFYEQYF. The DNA for the CDR3 is TGTGCCAGCAGCTTAAACGGGATGTTCTACGAGCAGTACTTC. The full variable domain, its missing parts supplied by reference TRBV7-2 and TRBJ2-7, is GAGVSQSPSNKVTEKGKDVELRCDPISGHTALYWYRQSLGQGLEFLIYFQGNSAPDKSGLPSDRFSAERTGGSVSTLTIQRTQQEDSAVYLCASSLNGMFYEQYFGPGTRLTVT.